This TCR beta chain was documented in a study of T cells in localized non-small cell lung cancer. The study's findings and limits: Only one tumor region went through sequencing, so heterogeneity may still be there. Higher blood T cell density tracked longer overall survival. The greatest T cell clonality was found in uninvolved adjacent lung (higher than in tumor). Detection in adjacent lung was observed for a median around 55 of the top 100 tumor clones.

With 5 bases removed from V and 3 bases from J, the gap between germline ends came to 15 bases. The CDR3 length is 15 residues. Germline V gives CDR1 MNHNY, CDR2 SVGAGI (reference sequence). A word on this clone: Antigen unknown.

Repertoires were generated with immunoSEQ multiplex PCR, while TCRdb's copy carries only in-frame clones and drops some. This sample has 30,000 or so clones, with about 90% found just once. The V call is TRBV6-6, the J call TRBJ2-3; D remains ambiguous. The specimen comprised peripheral blood mononuclear cells, sampled before any cancer treatment. The TCR comes from a woman between 35 and 75 years old with stage III lung adenocarcinoma. CDR3 sequence (DNA): TGTGCCAGCAGTCCCGGGTGGGGTGGTACAGATACGCAGTATTTT. It codes for CASSPGWGGTDTQYF.